This T cell receptor beta chain was documented in a study of CD8+ T cells in alopecia areata. Whole-study findings and limits: Alopecia totalis/universalis scalp especially showed more expanded CD8+ clones than normal scalp.

Only one count was recorded for this clone. Its antigen is undetermined. Investigators isolated RNA and reverse transcribed it into cDNA to act as the sequencing template. The protocol was immunoSEQ multiplex PCR, while the TCRdb copy is restricted to in-frame clones and leaves out a portion. The repertoire has roughly 150,000 clones, roughly 50% of them found once; the top ten carry 4.5% to 5%. V lost 1 base, J lost 9 bases, and 7 bases lay in between. This CDR3 has 12 residues. Germline assignment: CDR1 MNHNY and CDR2 SVGAGI (reference sequence). Sample: CD4+ T cells sorted from blood. The chain is built from TRBV6-6 and TRBJ2-1; either TRBD1 or TRBD2 may supply D (5 bases each). This sequence originates from a human donor in good health. The CDR3 loop is CASSYWDGEQFF. CDR3 DNA sequence: TGTGCCAGCAGTTACTGGGACGGTGAGCAGTTCTTC.